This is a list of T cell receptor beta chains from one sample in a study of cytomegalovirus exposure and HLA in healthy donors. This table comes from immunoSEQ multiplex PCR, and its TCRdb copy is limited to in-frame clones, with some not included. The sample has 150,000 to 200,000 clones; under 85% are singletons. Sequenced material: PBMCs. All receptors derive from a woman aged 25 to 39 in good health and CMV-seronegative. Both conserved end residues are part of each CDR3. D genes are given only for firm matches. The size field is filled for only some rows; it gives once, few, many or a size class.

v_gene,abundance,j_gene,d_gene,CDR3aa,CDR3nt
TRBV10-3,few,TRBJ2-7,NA,CAISDHGQGSYEQYF,TGTGCCATCAGTGATCACGGGCAGGGCTCCTACGAGCAGTACTTC
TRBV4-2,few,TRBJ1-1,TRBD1,CASSPDRGLGTEAFF,TGTGCCAGCAGCCCGGACAGGGGGCTTGGCACTGAAGCTTTCTTT
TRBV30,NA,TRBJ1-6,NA,CAWSWRGHLNSPLHF,TGTGCCTGGAGTTGGCGAGGACACCTTAATTCACCCCTCCACTTT
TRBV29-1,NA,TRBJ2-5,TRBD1,CSVVGGAETRYF,TGCAGCGTTGTAGGGGGCGCGGAGACCCGGTACTTC
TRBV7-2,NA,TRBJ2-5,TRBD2,CASSPGLAETQYF,TGTGCCAGCAGCCCGGGACTAGCGGAGACCCAGTACTTC
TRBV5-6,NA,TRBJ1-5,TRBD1,CASSRNNRGINQPQHF,TGTGCCAGCAGCCGGAACAACAGGGGCATCAATCAGCCCCAGCATTTT
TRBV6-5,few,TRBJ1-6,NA,CASSYGGGVNSPLHF,TGTGCCAGCAGTTACGGAGGAGGGGTAAATTCACCCCTCCACTTT
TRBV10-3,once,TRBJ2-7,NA,CASRPGQDYEQYF,TGTGCCTCCCGGCCCGGCCAGGACTACGAGCAGTACTTC
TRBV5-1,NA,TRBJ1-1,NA,CASSPGEAESVNTEAFF,TGCGCCAGCAGCCCGGGGGAGGCCGAGTCGGTGAACACTGAAGCTTTCTTT
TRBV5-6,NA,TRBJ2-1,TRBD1,CASSAWTGFGDEQFF,TGTGCCAGCAGCGCCTGGACAGGTTTCGGGGATGAGCAGTTCTTC
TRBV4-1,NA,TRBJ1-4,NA,CASSQEHRPGGKLFF,TGCGCCAGCAGCCAAGAGCACAGGCCGGGAGGAAAACTGTTTTTT
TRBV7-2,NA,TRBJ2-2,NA,CASSLRPRGLSNTGELFF,TGTGCCAGCAGCTTAAGGCCCCGGGGTCTTTCGAACACCGGGGAGCTGTTTTTT
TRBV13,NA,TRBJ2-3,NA,CASSLPTGEGDTQYF,TGTGCCAGCAGCTTACCGACAGGGGAGGGAGATACGCAGTATTTT
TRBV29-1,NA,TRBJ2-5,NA,CSVEGQRRETQYF,TGCAGCGTTGAGGGGCAGAGGAGAGAGACCCAGTACTTC
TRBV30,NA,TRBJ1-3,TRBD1,CAWITGGYSGNTIYF,TGTGCCTGGATAACAGGGGGCTACTCTGGAAACACCATATATTTT
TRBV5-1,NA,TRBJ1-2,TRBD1,CASSTGTGNYGYTF,TGCGCCAGCAGCACCGGGACAGGGAACTATGGCTACACCTTC
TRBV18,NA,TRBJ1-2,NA,CASSPAREGTYGYTF,TGTGCCAGCTCACCCGCCAGGGAGGGCACCTATGGCTACACCTTC
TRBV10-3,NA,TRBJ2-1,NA,CAISVGAYNEQFF,TGTGCCATCAGTGTGGGAGCATACAATGAGCAGTTCTTC
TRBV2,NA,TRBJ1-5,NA,CASSGGRDQPQHF,TGTGCCAGCAGTGGGGGGCGGGATCAGCCCCAGCATTTT
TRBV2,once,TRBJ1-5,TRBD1,CASRGTGSNQPQHF,TGTGCCAGCAGAGGGACAGGTAGCAATCAGCCCCAGCATTTT
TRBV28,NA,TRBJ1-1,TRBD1,CASSLGTGGGLDAFF,TGTGCCAGCAGTTTAGGGACAGGGGGAGGACTAGACGCTTTCTTT
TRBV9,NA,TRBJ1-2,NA,CASSASWTESNYGYTF,TGTGCCAGCAGCGCTAGCTGGACAGAGTCAAATTATGGCTACACCTTC
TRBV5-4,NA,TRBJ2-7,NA,CASSLGFGGGGNEQYF,TGTGCCAGCAGCTTGGGGTTCGGCGGCGGGGGCAACGAGCAGTACTTC
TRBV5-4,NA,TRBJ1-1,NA,CASSLGGNTEAFF,TGTGCCAGCAGCTTGGGAGGGAACACTGAAGCTTTCTTT
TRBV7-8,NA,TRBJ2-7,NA,CASSTLGGSGSYEQYF,TGTGCCAGCAGCACCCTTGGGGGTAGCGGATCCTACGAGCAGTACTTC
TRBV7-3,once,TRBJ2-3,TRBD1,CASSSDRGRLGDTQYF,TGTGCCAGCAGCTCGGACAGGGGGCGGCTGGGGGATACGCAGTATTTT
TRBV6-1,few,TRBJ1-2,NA,CASSQQGPHNYGYTF,TGTGCCAGCAGTCAACAGGGACCCCATAACTATGGCTACACCTTC
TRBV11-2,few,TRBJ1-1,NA,CASSLMGALGTEAFF,TGTGCCAGCAGCTTAATGGGGGCGTTGGGCACTGAAGCTTTCTTT
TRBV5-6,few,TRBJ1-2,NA,CASSWGGNNYGYTF,TGTGCCAGCAGCTGGGGGGGGAATAACTATGGCTACACCTTC
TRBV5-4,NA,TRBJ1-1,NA,CASSLDHRDTEAFF,TGTGCCAGCAGCTTGGACCACAGGGACACTGAAGCTTTCTTT
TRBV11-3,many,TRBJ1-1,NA,CASSSGEDTEAFF,TGTGCCAGCAGCTCGGGGGAGGACACTGAAGCTTTCTTT
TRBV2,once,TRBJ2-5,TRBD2,CAGSDLAGYQETQYF,TGTGCCGGCAGTGACCTAGCGGGGTACCAAGAGACCCAGTACTTC
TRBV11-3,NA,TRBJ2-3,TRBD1,CASSARQGTGQYF,TGTGCCAGCAGCGCCCGGCAGGGGACAGGGCAGTATTTT
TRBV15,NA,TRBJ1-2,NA,CATSRAGGGDGTWYGYTF,TGTGCCACCAGCAGAGCGGGGGGCGGGGACGGAACTTGGTATGGCTACACCTTC
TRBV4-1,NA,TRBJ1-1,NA,CASSQDLGVTWGAFF,TGCGCCAGCAGCCAAGATCTAGGGGTTACGTGGGGAGCTTTCTTT
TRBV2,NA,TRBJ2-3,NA,CASWDSDTGLTLNTQYF,TGTGCCAGCTGGGACTCTGACACGGGACTCACCCTGAATACGCAGTATTTT
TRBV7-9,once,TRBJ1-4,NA,CASSPSGSEKLFF,TGTGCCAGCAGCCCTAGTGGGAGTGAAAAACTGTTTTTT
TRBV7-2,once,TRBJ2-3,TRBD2,CASSSAGGPEDTQYF,TGTGCCAGCAGCTCAGCGGGGGGGCCTGAAGATACGCAGTATTTT
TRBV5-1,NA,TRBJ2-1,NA,CASSSDFSEQFF,TGCGCCAGCAGCTCGGACTTCTCTGAGCAGTTCTTC
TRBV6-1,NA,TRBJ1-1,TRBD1,CASRTGLTEAFF,TGTGCCAGCAGGACAGGGTTGACTGAAGCTTTCTTT
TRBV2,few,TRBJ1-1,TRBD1,CASRYDRGQSIVDTEAFF,TGTGCCAGCAGGTATGACAGGGGGCAGTCTATTGTGGACACTGAAGCTTTCTTT
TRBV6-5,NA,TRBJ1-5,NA,CASRQGSQPQHF,TGTGCCAGCAGGCAGGGAAGTCAGCCCCAGCATTTT
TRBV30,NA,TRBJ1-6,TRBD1,CAWRAEGQPNSPLHF,TGTGCCTGGAGGGCGGAGGGACAGCCGAATTCACCCCTCCACTTT
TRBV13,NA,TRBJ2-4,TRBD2,CASSPNNGGRGAKNIQYF,TGTGCCAGCAGCCCGAACAACGGGGGGAGAGGGGCCAAAAACATTCAGTACTTC
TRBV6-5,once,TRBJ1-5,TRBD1,CASRVAGGNQPQHF,TGTGCCAGCAGGGTTGCAGGGGGAAATCAGCCCCAGCATTTT
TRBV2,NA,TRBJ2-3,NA,CASSEGTGGADTQYF,TGTGCCAGCAGTGAAGGTACAGGGGGGGCAGATACGCAGTATTTT
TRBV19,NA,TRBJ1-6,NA,CASRGRSSSYNSPLHF,TGTGCCAGTAGGGGGAGGAGTAGCTCCTATAATTCACCCCTCCACTTT
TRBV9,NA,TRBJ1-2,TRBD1,CASSASPNRGYGYTF,TGTGCCAGCAGCGCCTCGCCCAACAGGGGGTATGGCTACACCTTC
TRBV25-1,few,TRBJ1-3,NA,CASSPRGGENSGNTIYF,TGTGCCAGCAGCCCCCGGGGTGGGGAAAACTCTGGAAACACCATATATTTT